The sample holds many counts of the clone carrying this T cell receptor (beta chain). Its matching antigen is unknown. This CDR3 has 17 amino acids. Germline CDR1 and CDR2: MNHEY and SVGAGI. Trimming at V came to 5 bases and at J to 4 bases, leaving 11 bases not matched to a gene. The sample comes from a study of breast tumors, draining lymph nodes, adjacent tissues. Findings and limits, study-wide: Compared with basal-like, luminal-like tumors shared significantly more repertoire with nontumor tissue. The data were judged consistent with most tumor T cells coming from lymph node and expanding in tumor. Tumors had less TCR diversity than lymph nodes, more than nontumor tissue.

TCRdb re-analysed the multiplex PCR reads in MiXCR, keeping a single row per CDR3 protein. The sample consists of 50,000 to 65,000 distinct CDR3 sequences, roughly two fifths of them appearing once. V is TRBV6-5 and J is TRBJ1-5, with 10 bases fitting TRBD1. The receptor was isolated from a female donor with breast cancer. Some clones in this sample may be carry-over from other donors' samples. What was sequenced was breast tumor tissue. The CDR3 coding sequence is TGTGCCAGCAGTCCAGGCCGACAGGGGGCGCCGAATCAGCCCCAGCATTTT. Protein: CASSPGRQGAPNQPQHF.